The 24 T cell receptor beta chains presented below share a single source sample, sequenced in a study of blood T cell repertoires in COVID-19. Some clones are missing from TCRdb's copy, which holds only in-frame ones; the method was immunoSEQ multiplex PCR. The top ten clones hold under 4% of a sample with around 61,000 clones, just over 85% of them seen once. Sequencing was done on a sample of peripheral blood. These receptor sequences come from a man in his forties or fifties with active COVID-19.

The CDR3 bases are TGTGCCAGCAGCCCCGGGGACTCCTACGAGCAGTACTTC. As protein: CASSPGDSYEQYF. The rearrangement uses TRBV28 and TRBJ2-7; weak D call: TRBD2 (5 bases). The V end lost 6 bases, the J end lost 0 bases, and 9 bases lay between the germline ends. In germline, CDR1 is MDHEN, CDR2 SYDVKM. CDR3 length: 13 residues.

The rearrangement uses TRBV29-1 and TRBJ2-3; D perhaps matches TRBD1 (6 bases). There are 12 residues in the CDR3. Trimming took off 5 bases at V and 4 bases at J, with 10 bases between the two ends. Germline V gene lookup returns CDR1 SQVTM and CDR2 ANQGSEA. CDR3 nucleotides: TGCAGCGTTTCAAAGGGGGCAGATACGCAGTATTTT. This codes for CSVSKGADTQYF.

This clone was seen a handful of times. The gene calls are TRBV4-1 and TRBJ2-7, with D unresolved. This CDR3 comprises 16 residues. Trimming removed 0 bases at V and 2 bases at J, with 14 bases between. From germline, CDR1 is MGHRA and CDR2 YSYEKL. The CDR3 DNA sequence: TGCGCCAGCAGCCAAGAGGAAGGTAGCTTAGCCTACGAGCAGTACTTC. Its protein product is CASSQEEGSLAYEQYF.

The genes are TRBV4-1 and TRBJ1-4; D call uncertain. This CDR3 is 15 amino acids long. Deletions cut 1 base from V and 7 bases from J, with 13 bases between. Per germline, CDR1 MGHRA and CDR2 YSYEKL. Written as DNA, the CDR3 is TGCGCCAGCAGCCAAGCCCCATGGGCGCTTGAAAAACTGTTTTTT. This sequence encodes CASSQAPWALEKLFF.

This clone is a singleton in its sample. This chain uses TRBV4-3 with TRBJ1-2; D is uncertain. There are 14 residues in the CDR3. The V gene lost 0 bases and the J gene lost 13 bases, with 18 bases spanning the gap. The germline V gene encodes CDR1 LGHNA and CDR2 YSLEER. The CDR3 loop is CASSQDNLPPLITF. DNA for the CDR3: TGCGCCAGCAGCCAAGATAACCTCCCGCCGCTAATCACCTTC.

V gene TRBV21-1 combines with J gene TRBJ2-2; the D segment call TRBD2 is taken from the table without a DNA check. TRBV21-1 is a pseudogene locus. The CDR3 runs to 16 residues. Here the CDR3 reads CASSNPGTTFTGELFF. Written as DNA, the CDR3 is TGTGCCAGCAGCAACCCCGGGACTACCTTTACCGGGGAGCTGTTTTTT.

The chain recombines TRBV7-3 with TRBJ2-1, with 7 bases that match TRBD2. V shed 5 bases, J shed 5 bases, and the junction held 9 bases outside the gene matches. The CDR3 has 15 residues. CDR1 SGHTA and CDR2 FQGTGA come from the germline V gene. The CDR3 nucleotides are TGTGCCAGCAGCCTCCAAGGCGGGGGAGACAATGAGCAGTTCTTC. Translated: CASSLQGGGDNEQFF.

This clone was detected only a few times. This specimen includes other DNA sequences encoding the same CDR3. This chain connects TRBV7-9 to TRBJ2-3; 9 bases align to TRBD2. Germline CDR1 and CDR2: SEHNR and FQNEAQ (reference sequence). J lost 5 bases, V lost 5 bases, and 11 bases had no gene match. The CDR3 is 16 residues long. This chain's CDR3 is CASSLGGRGGRDTQYF. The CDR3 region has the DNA TGTGCCAGCAGCCTAGGAGGGCGGGGGGGCCGAGATACGCAGTATTTT.

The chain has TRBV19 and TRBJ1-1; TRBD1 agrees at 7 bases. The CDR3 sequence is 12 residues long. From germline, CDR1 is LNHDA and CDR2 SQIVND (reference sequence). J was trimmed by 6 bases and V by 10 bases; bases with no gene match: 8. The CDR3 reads CATYQGVSEAFF. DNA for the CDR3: TGTGCCACCTATCAGGGGGTCTCTGAAGCTTTCTTT.

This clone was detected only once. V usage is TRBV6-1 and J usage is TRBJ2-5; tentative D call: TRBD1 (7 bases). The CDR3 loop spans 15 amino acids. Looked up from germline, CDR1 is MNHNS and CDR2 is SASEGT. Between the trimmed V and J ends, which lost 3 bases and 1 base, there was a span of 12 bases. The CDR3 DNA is TGTGCCAGCAGTGACAGGGGGGTGATCCAAGAGACCCAGTACTTC. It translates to CASSDRGVIQETQYF.

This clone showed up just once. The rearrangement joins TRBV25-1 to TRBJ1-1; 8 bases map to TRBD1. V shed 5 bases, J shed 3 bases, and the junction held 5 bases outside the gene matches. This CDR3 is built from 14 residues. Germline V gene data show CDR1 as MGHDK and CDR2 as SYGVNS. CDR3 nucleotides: TGTGCCAGCAGTAACCGGGACAGGTACACTGAAGCTTTCTTT. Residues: CASSNRDRYTEAFF.

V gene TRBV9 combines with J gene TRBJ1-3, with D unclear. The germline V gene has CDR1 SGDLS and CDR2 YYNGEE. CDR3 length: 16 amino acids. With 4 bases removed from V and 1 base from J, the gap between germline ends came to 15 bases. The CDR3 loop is CASSSPSGSSGNTIYF. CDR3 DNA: TGTGCCAGCAGCTCCCCGTCGGGGAGTTCTGGAAACACCATATATTTT.

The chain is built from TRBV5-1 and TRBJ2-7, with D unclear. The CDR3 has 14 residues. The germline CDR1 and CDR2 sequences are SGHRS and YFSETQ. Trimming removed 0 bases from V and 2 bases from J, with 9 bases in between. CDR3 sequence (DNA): TGCGCCAGCAGCTTGGTGGTCCTACCCTACGAGCAGTACTTC. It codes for CASSLVVLPYEQYF.

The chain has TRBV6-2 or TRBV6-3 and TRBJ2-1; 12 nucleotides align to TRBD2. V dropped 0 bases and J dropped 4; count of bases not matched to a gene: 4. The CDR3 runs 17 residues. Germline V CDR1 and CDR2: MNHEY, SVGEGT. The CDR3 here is CASSYSRLAGGYNEQFF. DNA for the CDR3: TGTGCCAGCAGTTACTCGAGGCTAGCGGGAGGGTACAATGAGCAGTTCTTC.

CDR3 sequence: CASTPALGGTEEKLFF. The CDR3 nucleotides read TGTGCCAGCACCCCGGCCCTAGGGGGAACGGAGGAAAAACTGTTTTTT. This chain uses TRBV7-9 with TRBJ1-4; D possibly corresponds to TRBD1 (6 bases). The germline V and J ends were trimmed by 7 bases and 8 bases, with 23 bases remaining between them. This CDR3 contains 16 residues. Germline V CDR1 and CDR2: SEHNR, FQNEAQ (reference sequence).

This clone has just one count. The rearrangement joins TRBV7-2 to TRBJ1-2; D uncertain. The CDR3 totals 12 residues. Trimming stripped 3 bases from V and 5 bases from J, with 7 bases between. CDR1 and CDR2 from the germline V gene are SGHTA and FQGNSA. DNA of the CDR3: TGTGCCAGCAGCTTGGCAATATATGGCTACACCTTC. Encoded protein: CASSLAIYGYTF.

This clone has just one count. In nucleotides, the CDR3 is TGTGCCAGCAGTTTACGGACTAATGAAAAACTGTTTTTT. This sequence encodes CASSLRTNEKLFF. This chain connects TRBV12-3 or TRBV12-4 to TRBJ1-4; D is undetermined. Trimming took 2 bases from V and 2 from J, leaving 3 bases between them. The CDR3 spans 13 residues.

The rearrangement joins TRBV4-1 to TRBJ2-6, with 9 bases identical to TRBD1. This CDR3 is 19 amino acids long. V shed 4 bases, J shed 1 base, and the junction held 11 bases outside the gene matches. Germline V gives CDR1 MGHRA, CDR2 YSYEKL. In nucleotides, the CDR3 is TGCGCCAGCAGCCTCCAAGGCGGACAGGGGATTTCTGGGGCCAACGTCCTGACTTTC. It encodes CASSLQGGQGISGANVLTF.

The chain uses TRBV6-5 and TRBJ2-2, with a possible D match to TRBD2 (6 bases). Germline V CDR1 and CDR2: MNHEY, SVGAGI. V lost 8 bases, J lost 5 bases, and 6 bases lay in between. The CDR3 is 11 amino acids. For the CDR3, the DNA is TGTGCCAGCGCGGGGACCGGGGAGCTGTTTTTT. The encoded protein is CASAGTGELFF.

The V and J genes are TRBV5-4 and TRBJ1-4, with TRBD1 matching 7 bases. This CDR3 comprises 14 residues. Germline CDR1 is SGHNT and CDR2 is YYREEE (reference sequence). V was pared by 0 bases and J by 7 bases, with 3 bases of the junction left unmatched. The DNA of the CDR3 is TGTGCCAGCAGCTTGGAAGGGGGCGGTGAAAAACTGTTTTTT. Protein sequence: CASSLEGGGEKLFF.

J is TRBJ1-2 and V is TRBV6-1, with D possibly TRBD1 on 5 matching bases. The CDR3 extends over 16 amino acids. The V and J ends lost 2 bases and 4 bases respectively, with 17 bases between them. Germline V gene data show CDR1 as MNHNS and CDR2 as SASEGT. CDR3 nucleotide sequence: TGTGCCAGCAGTGAATGGTCGGGCGGGGCCAGCTATGGCTACACCTTC. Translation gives CASSEWSGGASYGYTF.

Here the CDR3 reads CASSPHTDRFKGNTIYF. CDR3 in DNA: TGTGCCAGCAGTCCTCATACCGACAGGTTCAAAGGAAACACCATATATTTT. The chain is built from TRBV28 and TRBJ1-3; D is possibly TRBD1 (6 bases). Germline V lookup: CDR1 MDHEN, CDR2 SYDVKM. Trimming pared 5 bases from V and 4 bases from J, leaving 21 bases between. The CDR3 spans 17 residues.

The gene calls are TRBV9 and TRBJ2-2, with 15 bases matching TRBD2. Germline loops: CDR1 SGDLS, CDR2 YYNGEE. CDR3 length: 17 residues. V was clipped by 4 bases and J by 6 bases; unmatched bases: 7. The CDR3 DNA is TGTGCCAGCAGCTGGACTAGCGGGGGGGCCATCCCCGGGGAGCTGTTTTTT. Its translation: CASSWTSGGAIPGELFF. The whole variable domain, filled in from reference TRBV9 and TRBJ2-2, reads DSGVTQTPKHLITATGQRVTLRCSPRSGDLSVYWYQQSLDQGLQFLIQYYNGEERAKGNILERFSAQQFPDLHSELNLSSLELGDSALYFCASSWTSGGAIPGELFFGEGSRLTVL.

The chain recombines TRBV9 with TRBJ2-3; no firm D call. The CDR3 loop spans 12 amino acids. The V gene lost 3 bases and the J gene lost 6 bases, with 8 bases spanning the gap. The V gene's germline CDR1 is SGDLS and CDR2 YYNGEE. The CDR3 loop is CASSAPRDTQYF. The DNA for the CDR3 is TGTGCCAGCAGCGCCCCTCGGGATACGCAGTATTTT.